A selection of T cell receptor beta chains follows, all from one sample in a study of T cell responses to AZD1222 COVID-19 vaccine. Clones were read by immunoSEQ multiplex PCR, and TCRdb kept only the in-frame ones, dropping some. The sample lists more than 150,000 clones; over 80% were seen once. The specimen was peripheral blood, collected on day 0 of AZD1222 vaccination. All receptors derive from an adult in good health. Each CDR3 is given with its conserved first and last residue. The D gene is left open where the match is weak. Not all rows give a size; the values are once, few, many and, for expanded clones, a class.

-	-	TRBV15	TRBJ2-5	TGTGCCACCAGCAGAGATTGGGCTGGGGGGGAGACCCAGTACTTC	CATSRDWAGGETQYF
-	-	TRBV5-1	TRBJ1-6	TGCGCCAGCAGCTTGGGAGGGATGAATTCACCCCTCCACTTT	CASSLGGMNSPLHF
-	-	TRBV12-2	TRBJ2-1	TGTGCAAGTCGCCTCGAAGTGGGGACAGGGGATCCAGGGTGGTCCTACAATGAGCAGTTCTTC	CASRLEVGTGDPGWSYNEQFF
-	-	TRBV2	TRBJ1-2	TGTGCCAGCAGTGAAGGGGCATCAATTCGGGGCTACACCTTC	CASSEGASIRGYTF
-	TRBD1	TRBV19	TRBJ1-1	TGTGCCAGTTCAGGGGGGACTGAAGCTTTCTTT	CASSGGTEAFF
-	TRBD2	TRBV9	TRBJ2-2	TGTGCCAGCAGCTCCCGAGGTAGCGGGGGCCCCGGGGAGCTGTTTTTT	CASSSRGSGGPGELFF
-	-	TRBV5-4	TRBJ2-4	TGTGCCAGCAGCCCCGGAGGGACGGATAAAAACATTCAGTACTTC	CASSPGGTDKNIQYF
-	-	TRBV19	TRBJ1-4	TGCGCCAGTAGAGGGAGGTCCAATGAAAAACTGTTTTTT	CASRGRSNEKLFF
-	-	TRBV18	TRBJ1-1	TGTGCCAGCTCACCCGCAGGGGCGAACACTGAAGCTTTCTTT	CASSPAGANTEAFF
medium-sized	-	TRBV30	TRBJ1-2	TGTGCCTGGAGTGTGAAAGGGAGGGGCCTCTATGGCTACACCTTC	CAWSVKGRGLYGYTF
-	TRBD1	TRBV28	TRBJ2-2	TGTGCGAGCACAGGGGCTGGGGGGGAGCTGTTTTTT	CASTGAGGELFF
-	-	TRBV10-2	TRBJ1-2	TGCGCCAGCAGCGTGGGACGGGCTAACTATGGCTACACCTTC	CASSVGRANYGYTF
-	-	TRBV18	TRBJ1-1	TGTGCCAGCTCACCAGCGGTGGACACTGAAGCTTTCTTT	CASSPAVDTEAFF
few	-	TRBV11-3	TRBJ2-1	TGTGCCAGCAGCTTAGAGGCTAGCTCCTACAATGAGCAGTTCTTC	CASSLEASSYNEQFF
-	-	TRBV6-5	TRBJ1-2	TGTGCCAGCAGCCTAGGACAAGGGGTTAACTATGGCTACACCTTC	CASSLGQGVNYGYTF
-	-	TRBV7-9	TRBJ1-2	TGTGCCAGCAGCTCCTCCAAAGTAACTACTAACTATGGCTACACCTTC	CASSSSKVTTNYGYTF
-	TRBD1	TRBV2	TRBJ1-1	TGTGCCAGCAGTTGGGACAGTAACACTGAAGCTTTCTTT	CASSWDSNTEAFF
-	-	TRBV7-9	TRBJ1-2	TGTGCCAGCAGACGGACGGGGGTTAACTATGGCTACACCTTC	CASRRTGVNYGYTF
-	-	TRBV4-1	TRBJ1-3	TGCGCCAGCAGCCAAGATCTTAGAAACACCATATATTTT	CASSQDLRNTIYF
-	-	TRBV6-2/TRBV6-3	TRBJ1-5	TGTGCCAGCAGTCAGCAGTGGGCCCAGCATTTT	CASSQQWAQHF
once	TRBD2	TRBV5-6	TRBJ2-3	TGTGCCAGCAGCTTGGAGCTAGCGGGCTTCACAGATACGCAGTATTTT	CASSLELAGFTDTQYF
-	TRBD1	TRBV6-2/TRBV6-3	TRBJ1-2	TGTGCCAGCAGTCAAACGGACAGGGCGACCTTC	CASSQTDRATF
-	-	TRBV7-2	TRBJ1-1	TGTGCCAGCAGCTTGGCAGATTACACTGAAGCTTTCTTT	CASSLADYTEAFF
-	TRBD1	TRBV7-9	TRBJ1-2	TGTGCCAGCAGCTTAGAAGGGACAGAGGGGGTCAATGGCTACACCTTC	CASSLEGTEGVNGYTF
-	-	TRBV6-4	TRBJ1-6	TGTGCCAGCAGTGAGCTCAGCTCCTATAATTCACCCCTCCACTTT	CASSELSSYNSPLHF
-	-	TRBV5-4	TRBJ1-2	TGTGCCAGCAGCTTGGATTCCGTCCTGGGCAGGGATGGCTACACCTTC	CASSLDSVLGRDGYTF
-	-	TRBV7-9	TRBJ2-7	TGTGCCAGCAGCATAGAAGGCAGGGGCTCCTACGAGCAGTACTTC	CASSIEGRGSYEQYF
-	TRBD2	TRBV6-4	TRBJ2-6	TGTGCCAGCAGTGAGGGAGGGTCTGGGGCCAACGTCCTGACTTTC	CASSEGGSGANVLTF